Each of the 29 T cell receptor beta chains below was sequenced from the same sample in a study of regulatory T cells in long-lasting Graves disease. Regarding time point: newly diagnosed GD, antithyroid drugs for less than 3 months. Scientists built the TCR library using RNA that was extracted from PBMCs. Library construction for TCR beta used iRepertoire HTBI primers and Arm-PCR of CDR3 regions. TCRdb recomputed calls from the multiplex PCR reads with MiXCR, one row per CDR3 protein. The sample yields some 410,000 distinct CDR3 sequences, 16% seen once. The same sample was also studied in work on T cells in Graves' hyperthyroidism and ophthalmopathy.

Sequenced here: peripheral blood mononuclear cells (PBMCs), sampled at new diagnosis, from a patient treated with antithyroid drugs. The receptors were sampled from a woman under 40 with Graves disease.

At least ten counts were recorded for this clonotype. The V gene is TRBV12-3 or TRBV12-4, the J gene TRBJ2-5; D remains unclear. Trimming removed 4 bases at V and 5 bases at J, with 14 bases between. The CDR3 loop spans 14 amino acids. CDR3 protein: CASSSSESVETQYF. Here the CDR3 DNA reads TGTGCCAGCAGTTCCTCGGAATCGGTGGAGACCCAGTACTTC.

In this sample, this clonotype turned up many times. The chain combines TRBV6-5 with TRBJ2-7; D is tentatively TRBD1 or TRBD2 (5 bases each). The length of the CDR3 is 16 residues. Germline CDR1 and CDR2: MNHEY and SVGAGI. Trimming took 4 bases from V and 0 from J, leaving 16 bases between them. CDR3: CASSSSQGPSSYEQYF. Written as DNA, the CDR3 is TGTGCCAGCAGTTCTAGCCAGGGTCCCAGCTCCTACGAGCAGTACTTC.

This clonotype was seen a few times. The chain combines TRBV3-1 with TRBJ2-2; 7 positions match TRBD1. CDR1 and CDR2 from the germline V gene are LGHDT and YNNKEL (reference sequence). The CDR3 is 17 residues long. The V and J ends lost 5 bases and 1 base, in that order; junction bases with no gene match: 10. The CDR3 nucleotides read TGTGCCAGCAGCTTACCGACCGGGACAGAGAACACCGGGGAGCTGTTTTTT. This gives the protein CASSLPTGTENTGELFF.

This clonotype has ten or more counts. This CDR3 is CASSDGQVLIEAFF. The CDR3 bases are TGTGCCAGCAGTGATGGACAGGTTCTTATTGAAGCTTTCTTT. The rearrangement uses TRBV6-1 and TRBJ1-1; TRBD1 agrees at 7 bases. Germline V gives CDR1 MNHNS, CDR2 SASEGT. The CDR3 covers 14 residues. V shed 3 bases, J shed 7 bases, and the junction held 8 bases outside the gene matches.

This chain uses TRBV5-1 with TRBJ2-1, with TRBD2 matching 8 bases. Germline V CDR1 and CDR2: SGHRS, YFSETQ. Trimming took 3 bases from V and 8 from J; bases not matched to a gene: 10. The CDR3 loop spans 15 amino acids. The CDR3 protein is CASSWTGTSGDEQFF. The DNA of the CDR3 is TGCGCCAGCAGCTGGACCGGGACTAGTGGGGATGAGCAGTTCTTC.

This clonotype was recorded many times. The chain employs TRBV6-2 or TRBV6-3 and TRBJ2-5, with 10 bases matching TRBD2. The CDR3 is 17 amino acids. The J segment lost 4 bases and the V segment lost 9 bases, leaving 17 bases of the junction unmatched. The V gene's germline CDR1 is MNHEY and CDR2 SVGEGT. CDR3 amino acids: CASQGASGSRFGETQYF. The CDR3 region has the DNA TGTGCCAGTCAGGGAGCTAGCGGGAGTAGGTTCGGAGAGACCCAGTACTTC.

On this clonotype: A far larger clone lies a single base away; this is likely a read error. V and J are TRBV5-6 and TRBJ1-1; D ambiguous. Germline CDR1 and CDR2: SGHDT and YYEEEE. CDR3 length equals 14 residues. The CDR3 reads CASSTDPLATEALF. In nucleotides, the CDR3 is TGTGCCAGCAGCACAGACCCCTTGGCCACTGAAGCTCTCTTT.

Turning to this clonotype: A much larger clone lies a single base off, so this may be a read error. The chain links TRBV11-2 to TRBJ2-3; D may correspond to TRBD1 or TRBD2 (5 bases each). CDR3 length equals 13 residues. Germline CDR1 is SGHAT and CDR2 is FQNNGV. The V end lost 4 bases, the J end lost 4 bases, and 9 bases lay between the germline ends. Written as DNA, the CDR3 is TGTGCCAGCAGCTCAGGGAGTCCAGATACGCAGTATTTT. This encodes CASSSGSPDTQYF.

The table lists this clonotype with a count of one. This chain connects TRBV10-3 to TRBJ2-1; maybe TRBD2 (5 bases). CDR3 length: 13 residues. Per germline, CDR1 ENHRY and CDR2 SYGVKD. The V gene lost 11 bases and the J gene lost 5 bases, with 16 bases spanning the gap. CDR3 coding DNA: TGTGCCTCCCGAGGCGGGTCGAACAATGAGCAGTTCTTC. Protein product: CASRGGSNNEQFF.

This clonotype has ten or more counts. At one of its ends the junction is not consistent with the germline gene, which may arise from a read error. The chain employs TRBV2 and TRBJ2-1; perhaps TRBD1 as D (5 bases). This CDR3 has 12 residues. Germline values: CDR1 SNHLY, CDR2 FYNNEI. DNA of the CDR3: TGTGCCAGCCATCAGGGTCCCTCTCCACAGCTCTTC. This gives the protein CASHQGPSPQLF.

This clonotype was counted many times. The J gene is TRBJ1-1, the V gene TRBV27, with 8 bases fitting TRBD1. The trim removed 3 bases at V and 5 bases at J, leaving 11 bases unmatched. Looked up from germline, CDR1 is MNHEY and CDR2 is SMNVEV (reference sequence). The length of the CDR3 is 16 residues. The CDR3 protein is CASSLSQGAPWTEAFF. The CDR3 nucleotides read TGTGCCAGCAGTTTGTCGCAGGGGGCGCCGTGGACTGAAGCTTTCTTT.

This clonotype was recorded many times. This rearrangement joins TRBV6-2 or TRBV6-3 to TRBJ1-1, with TRBD1 matching 10 bases. The CDR3 has 16 amino acids. The germline V gene has CDR1 MNHEY and CDR2 SVGEGT. J was trimmed by 4 bases and V by 2 bases; bases with no gene match: 7. This CDR3 reads CASSYTTGQGSTEAFF. CDR3 DNA: TGTGCCAGCAGTTACACAACGGGACAGGGGAGCACTGAAGCTTTCTTT.

This chain uses TRBV5-1 with TRBJ2-7; 8 nucleotides line up with TRBD2. The CDR3 sequence is 13 residues long. Germline lookup yields CDR1 SGHRS and CDR2 YFSETQ. The V segment lost 6 bases and the J segment 1 base; nucleotides outside the gene matches: 3. CDR3 nucleotide sequence: TGCGCCAGCACGACTAGCGTATCCTACGAGCAGTACTTC. Amino acids: CASTTSVSYEQYF.

This clonotype occurred many times. The chain couples TRBV3-1 to TRBJ2-5; D possibly corresponds to TRBD2 (6 bases). The V and J ends lost 0 bases and 7 bases respectively, with 9 bases between them. CDR1 is LGHDT and CDR2 is YNNKEL in the germline V gene (reference sequence). The CDR3 runs to 13 residues. This CDR3 is CASSQERGGTQYF. CDR3 bases: TGTGCCAGCAGCCAAGAGCGGGGAGGGACCCAGTACTTC.

There are many counts of this clonotype. The chain joins TRBV20-1 to TRBJ2-7; 7 nucleotides agree with TRBD2. The CDR3 consists of 13 residues. Germline CDR1 is DFQATT and CDR2 is SNEGSKA (reference sequence). V lost 3 bases, J lost 8 bases, and 10 bases stayed unmatched. In DNA, the CDR3 is TGCAGTGCTAGGATGGGCGGGAGAATCAAGCAGTACTTC. It is translated as CSARMGGRIKQYF.

The genes are TRBV29-1 and TRBJ2-7; 13 positions match TRBD2. CDR1 and CDR2 from the germline V gene are SQVTM and ANQGSEA. The CDR3 extends over 16 amino acids. V lost 4 bases to trimming and J lost 0 bases; unmatched junction nucleotides: 6. CDR3 coding DNA: TGCAGCGTTGTACTAGCGGGAGGGGAGGTCTCCTACGAGCAGTACTTC. The encoded protein is CSVVLAGGEVSYEQYF.

The genes are TRBV5-8 and TRBJ2-5, with D tentatively TRBD1 (5 bases). CDR3 length: 16 residues. Looked up from germline, CDR1 is SGHTS and CDR2 is YDEGEE. With 4 bases removed from V and 5 bases from J, the gap between germline ends came to 21 bases. The CDR3, as DNA: TGTGCCAGCAGCGGGGCGATAACAGTCGGTGAGGAGACCCAGTACTTC. It translates to CASSGAITVGEETQYF.

This clonotype showed up many times. The chain carries TRBV12-3 or TRBV12-4 and TRBJ1-5, with D possibly TRBD1 on 6 matching bases. The CDR3 runs 14 residues. V lost 7 bases and J lost 2, with 12 bases in between. The CDR3 bases are TGTGCCAGCACCTTACAGGGTCGCAATCAGCCCCAGCATTTT. Its translation: CASTLQGRNQPQHF.

This clonotype was counted many times. This chain links TRBV14 with TRBJ1-2; D is unclear. The ends were cut back, 4 bases at V and 0 bases at J, with 12 bases in the middle. This CDR3 is 15 amino acids long. Germline CDR1 is SGHDN and CDR2 is FVKESK. The chain's CDR3 is CASSRLSGSNYGYTF. CDR3 in DNA: TGTGCCAGCAGCCGCCTATCCGGATCTAACTATGGCTACACCTTC.

This clonotype was picked up a small number of times. J is TRBJ1-3 and V is TRBV3-1, with D uncertain. V was pared by 5 bases and J by 0 bases, with 11 bases between. CDR1 is LGHDT and CDR2 is YNNKEL in the germline V gene (reference sequence). The CDR3 totals 15 residues. The CDR3 here is CASSSRPNSGNTIYF. DNA of the CDR3: TGTGCCAGCAGCTCCCGGCCCAACTCTGGAAACACCATATATTTT.

This clonotype came up many times. The V and J genes are TRBV27 and TRBJ1-3; D is unclear. The CDR3 runs 15 residues. Germline CDR1 MNHEY, CDR2 SMNVEV (reference sequence). Trimming removed 2 bases from V and 4 bases from J, with 12 bases in between. Written as DNA, the CDR3 is TGTGCCAGCAGTTTACACGGGATGGCGGGAAACACCATATATTTT. This encodes CASSLHGMAGNTIYF.

This clonotype occurred a few times. The chain combines TRBV6-2 or TRBV6-3 with TRBJ1-1; the D is unclear. Trimming took 4 bases from V and 0 from J, leaving 15 bases between them. Germline loops: CDR1 MNHEY, CDR2 SVGEGT. This CDR3 comprises 16 residues. DNA of the CDR3: TGTGCCAGCAGTTCCCTGGGAGGGTCCATGAACACTGAAGCTTTCTTT. Its protein is CASSSLGGSMNTEAFF.

This clonotype was recorded at least ten times. V and J are TRBV7-2 and TRBJ1-5, with no clear D. Trimming pared 4 bases from V and 3 bases from J, leaving 10 bases between. Germline CDR1 and CDR2: SGHTA and FQGNSA. The CDR3 length is 14 residues. CDR3 region: CASSSYRDNQPQHF. The CDR3 DNA sequence: TGTGCCAGCAGCTCCTACCGGGACAATCAGCCCCAGCATTTT.

This clonotype was recorded many times. The V gene is TRBV27, the J gene TRBJ1-5; the D is unclear. Trimming removed 2 bases from V and 1 base from J, with 9 bases in between. The CDR3 is made up of 15 amino acids. Germline V gene lookup returns CDR1 MNHEY and CDR2 SMNVEV (reference sequence). For the CDR3, the DNA is TGTGCCAGCAGTTTAGGTCTGCCCAGCAATCAGCCCCAGCATTTT. Its protein is CASSLGLPSNQPQHF.

There are a few counts of this clonotype. Here the CDR3 reads CSVEETGDPEQYF. The CDR3 bases are TGCAGCGTTGAGGAGACAGGGGACCCCGAGCAGTACTTC. V usage is TRBV29-1 and J usage is TRBJ2-7, with TRBD1 matching over 8 bases. This CDR3 comprises 13 residues. Trimming removed 3 bases from V and 6 bases from J; junction bases left unmatched: 7. Germline V gene sequence: CDR1 SQVTM, CDR2 ANQGSEA.

This clonotype was picked up many times. The chain uses TRBV7-2 and TRBJ2-1; D remains unclear. The CDR3 runs to 13 residues. V was shortened by 2 bases and J by 9 bases, with 11 bases between the two germline ends. Germline CDR1 and CDR2: SGHTA and FQGNSA. The chain's CDR3 is CASSLRLSVEQFF. Written as DNA, the CDR3 is TGTGCCAGCAGCTTAAGGTTGAGCGTTGAGCAGTTCTTC.

The gene calls are TRBV6-1 and TRBJ1-3; no definite D call. Per the germline V gene, CDR1 is MNHNS and CDR2 is SASEGT. Trimming left V 8 bases short and J 0 bases short, with 14 bases between. CDR3 length: 15 amino acids. The CDR3 region is CASSWDELSGNTIYF. The DNA for the CDR3 is TGTGCCAGCTCCTGGGATGAACTCTCTGGAAACACCATATATTTT.

This clonotype has just a few counts. This chain uses TRBV3-1 with TRBJ2-5; D may correspond to TRBD1 or TRBD2 (5 bases each). The V end lost 4 bases, the J end lost 1 base, and 10 bases lay between the germline ends. The V gene's germline CDR1 is LGHDT and CDR2 YNNKEL (reference sequence). CDR3 length: 14 residues. The CDR3 nucleotides read TGTGCCAGCAGCCCTATGGGGGTCCAAGAGACCCAGTACTTC. Residues: CASSPMGVQETQYF.

This clonotype has a count of ten or more. The chain combines TRBV10-1 with TRBJ2-1; TRBD2 matches at 7 bases. Germline V gene lookup returns CDR1 WNHNN and CDR2 SYGVQD (reference sequence). The CDR3 sequence is 19 residues long. With 8 bases clipped from V and 3 bases from J, the junction kept 22 bases outside the gene matches. CDR3 bases: TGCGCCAGCGAACCGGGAGGCCGGACTAACCAAGCCATCTACAATGAGCAGTTCTTC. Translating it yields CASEPGGRTNQAIYNEQFF.